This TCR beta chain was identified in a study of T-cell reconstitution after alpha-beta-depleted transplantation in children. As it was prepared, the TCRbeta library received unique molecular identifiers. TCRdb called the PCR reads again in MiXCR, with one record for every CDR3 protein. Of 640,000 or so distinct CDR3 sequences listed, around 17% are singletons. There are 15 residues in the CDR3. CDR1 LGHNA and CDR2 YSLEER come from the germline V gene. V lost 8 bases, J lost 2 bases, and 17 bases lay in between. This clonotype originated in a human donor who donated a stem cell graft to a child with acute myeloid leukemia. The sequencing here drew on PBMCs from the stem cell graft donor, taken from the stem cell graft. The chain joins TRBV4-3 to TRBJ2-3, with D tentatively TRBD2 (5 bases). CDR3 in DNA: TGCGCCAGCTCATTAGATCGGGGTCACACAGATACGCAGTATTTT. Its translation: CASSLDRGHTDTQYF.